A single sample is the source of the 2 T cell receptor beta chains below, sequenced in a study of cytomegalovirus exposure and HLA in healthy donors. PCR primers comprised 60 Vbeta and 13 Jbeta primers. Generated by immunoSEQ multiplex PCR, the TCRdb table keeps only in-frame clones and is missing some. In the table there are around 99,000 clones, 82% of which are singletons. Sequencing was done on a sample of PBMCs. The receptor source for this set is a man aged 25-45 years in good health and CMV-seropositive.

The genes are TRBV14 and TRBJ1-1; tentatively, D is TRBD1 (6 bases). Trimming stripped 4 bases from V and 0 bases from J, with 12 bases between. There are 15 residues in the CDR3. Germline CDR1 is SGHDN and CDR2 is FVKESK. The chain's CDR3 is CASSPMGAVNTEAFF. In DNA, the CDR3 is TGTGCCAGCAGCCCGATGGGGGCAGTGAACACTGAAGCTTTCTTT. The full variable domain, its missing parts supplied by reference TRBV14 and TRBJ1-1, is EAGVTQFPSHSVIEKGQTVTLRCDPISGHDNLYWYRRVMGKEIKFLLHFVKESKQDESGMPNNRFLAERTGGTYSTLKVQPAELEDSGVYFCASSPMGAVNTEAFFGQGTRLTVV.

The chain uses TRBV6-7 and TRBJ2-1; D might be TRBD1 (5 bases). TRBV6-7 belongs to the ORF category, with a function that is uncertain. The CDR3 spans 17 residues. Trimming pared 5 bases from V and 5 bases from J, leaving 22 bases between. In nucleotides, the CDR3 is TGTGCCAGCAGTGACCGACAGAATAGAAGATTTAACAATGAGCAGTTCTTC. Encoded protein: CASSDRQNRRFNNEQFF.